One and the same sample provided the 28 T cell receptor beta chains below, sequenced in a study of blood T cell repertoires in COVID-19. The assay was immunoSEQ multiplex PCR, and TCRdb's table has in-frame clones only and misses some. The sample carries roughly 150,000 clones, around four fifths recorded once. Sample: peripheral blood. The receptor set was obtained from a woman aged 80 or older with COVID-19, enrolled during active disease.

The CDR3, as DNA: TGTGCCAGCAGTTTATCGGCTAGCGGGACCTCCTACGAGCAGTACTTC. Translation: CASSLSASGTSYEQYF. The chain has TRBV27 and TRBJ2-7; TRBD2 matches 9 bases. CDR3 size: 16 residues. Trimming cost V 0 bases and J 0 bases; bases outside gene matches: 3. CDR1 MNHEY and CDR2 SMNVEV come from the germline V gene (reference sequence).

This clone has just one count. The chain combines TRBV12-3 or TRBV12-4 with TRBJ1-2; no reliable D call. V lost 6 bases and J lost 8, with 16 bases in between. The CDR3 runs 13 residues. The CDR3 loop is CASSTAPGWGYTF. The CDR3 nucleotides are TGTGCCAGCAGCACGGCCCCCGGGTGGGGCTACACCTTC.

This clone has more than one count but fewer than ten. This sequence joins TRBV24-1 and TRBJ2-1; D is possibly TRBD1 (5 bases). Trimming cost V 5 bases and J 0 bases, with 10 bases left between them. The CDR3 sequence is 15 residues long. Germline CDR1 and CDR2: KGHDR and SFDVKD. CDR3 region: CATSGGRSSYNEQFF. As DNA, the CDR3 is TGTGCCACCAGTGGGGGCAGGAGCTCCTACAATGAGCAGTTCTTC.

The rearrangement links TRBV7-2 to TRBJ2-3; 8 positions agree with TRBD2. Germline V gives CDR1 SGHTA, CDR2 FQGNSA. The CDR3 runs to 16 residues. The junction had 7 bases not matched to a gene; V was cut back by 5 bases and J by 0 bases. CDR3 DNA sequence: TGTGCCAGCAGCCTTAGCGGGGACGCTAGCACAGATACGCAGTATTTT. Protein sequence: CASSLSGDASTDTQYF.

This chain joins TRBV11-2 and TRBJ2-3; D is perhaps TRBD1 (7 bases). This CDR3 spans 14 amino acids. Trimming cost V 1 base and J 14 bases, with 19 bases left between them. Germline values: CDR1 SGHAT, CDR2 FQNNGV. Written as DNA, the CDR3 is TGTGCCAGCAGCTTAGGGAGGGGGCCGAGCGTTATGTATTTT. The encoded protein is CASSLGRGPSVMYF. Full variable domain (outside the CDR3, taken from reference TRBV11-2 and TRBJ2-3): EAGVAQSPRYKIIEKRQSVAFWCNPISGHATLYWYQQILGQGPKLLIQFQNNGVVDDSQLPKDRFSAERLKGVDSTLKIQPAKLEDSAVYLCASSLGRGPSVMYFGPGTRLTVL.

V usage is TRBV11-2 and J usage is TRBJ2-1, with unresolved D. V was shortened by 5 bases and J by 6 bases, with 8 bases between the two germline ends. Germline CDR1 and CDR2: SGHAT and FQNNGV. This CDR3 contains 12 residues. The CDR3 here is CASSPLANEQFF. CDR3 nucleotide sequence: TGTGCCAGCAGCCCTTTAGCCAATGAGCAGTTCTTC.

The V gene is TRBV5-5, the J gene TRBJ2-7; D remains ambiguous. Germline-derived CDR1 and CDR2 are SGHKS and YYEKEE (reference sequence). This CDR3 region has 16 residues. V was pared by 0 bases and J by 0 bases, with 13 bases between. CDR3 bases: TGTGCCAGCAGCTTGGTTGCCACCTCGAGCTCCTACGAGCAGTACTTC. Residues: CASSLVATSSSYEQYF.

In its sample, this clone was seen a few times. The chain employs TRBV6-5 and TRBJ2-1; TRBD1 is a possible D gene (6 bases). This CDR3 has 12 residues. The V and J ends lost 9 bases and 13 bases respectively, with 19 bases between them. Germline CDR1 and CDR2: MNHEY and SVGAGI. The CDR3 DNA reads as TGTGCCAGTTTTACGCCGGGACACCGACAGTTCTTC. Translating it yields CASFTPGHRQFF.

V and J are TRBV7-6 and TRBJ2-5; 7 bases are shared with TRBD2. The CDR3 is 16 amino acids. V shed 3 bases, J shed 5 bases, and the junction held 12 bases outside the gene matches. Germline V gives CDR1 SGHVS, CDR2 FNYEAQ. CDR3 sequence reads: CASSFRPVGGGETQYF. The CDR3, as DNA: TGTGCCAGCAGCTTCCGACCAGTGGGGGGAGGGGAGACCCAGTACTTC.

The chain uses TRBV4-2 and TRBJ2-5; D is perhaps TRBD1 (6 bases). The CDR3 length is 14 residues. The V gene lost 0 bases and the J gene lost 5 bases, with 10 bases spanning the gap. CDR1 is LGHNA, CDR2 YNFKEQ, per germline. CDR3 sequence: CASSQDRGIETQYF. The CDR3, as DNA: TGTGCCAGCAGCCAAGACAGGGGAATCGAGACCCAGTACTTC.

The rearrangement joins TRBV4-3 to TRBJ1-6; a weak D match, TRBD1 (5 bases). The V and J ends lost 0 bases and 6 bases respectively, with 12 bases between them. Germline CDR1 and CDR2: LGHNA and YSLEER. The CDR3 is 16 residues long. CDR3 nucleotides: TGCGCCAGCAGCCAAGAAGGCAGGGTCGGTAATTCACCCCTCCACTTT. Residues: CASSQEGRVGNSPLHF.

The DNA of the CDR3 is TGCGCCAGCGGGACTAGCAGCTCACCGGGCACAGATACGCAGTATTTT. Translated: CASGTSSSPGTDTQYF. The chain uses TRBV5-1 and TRBJ2-3; TRBD2 aligns across 9 bases. The V segment lost 7 bases and the J segment 1 base; nucleotides outside the gene matches: 10. This CDR3 contains 16 residues. CDR1 and CDR2 (germline): SGHRS, YFSETQ.

The rearrangement joins TRBV10-3 to TRBJ2-3; 8 bases agree with TRBD2. The CDR3 consists of 16 residues. With V trimmed by 2 bases and J by 0 bases, 4 bases remained unmatched. Germline CDR1 is ENHRY and CDR2 is SYGVKD. The CDR3 DNA follows: TGTGCCATCAGTGAGCATACGGGAGGGAGCACAGATACGCAGTATTTT. Residues: CAISEHTGGSTDTQYF.

The V call is TRBV19, the J call TRBJ2-1, with 7 bases that match TRBD2. The CDR3 has 16 amino acids. With V trimmed by 3 bases and J by 6 bases, 11 bases remained unmatched. CDR1 and CDR2 from the germline V gene are LNHDA and SQIVND (reference sequence). The CDR3 sequence is CASSIRRAGDSNEQFF. The CDR3 region has the DNA TGTGCCAGTAGTATTAGGAGGGCGGGAGACAGCAATGAGCAGTTCTTC.

As regards this clone: This sample includes further DNA sequences coding for the same CDR3. The V and J genes are TRBV18 and TRBJ2-1, with D unresolved. Germline-derived CDR1 and CDR2 are KGHSH and LQKENI. V shed 3 bases and J shed 4 bases, with 7 bases lying between them. The CDR3 loop spans 13 amino acids. The CDR3 DNA reads as TGTGCCAGCTCACCTGGGCTATACAATGAGCAGTTCTTC. Protein: CASSPGLYNEQFF.

This clone is a singleton in its sample. The CDR3 DNA reads as TGTGCCAGCAGGAAAGGGACAGGGGATTGGGATACGCAGTATTTT. It specifies CASRKGTGDWDTQYF. V and J are TRBV6-6 and TRBJ2-3; 10 nucleotides agree with TRBD1. Germline trimming cut 6 bases from V and 6 bases from J; bases unmatched to any gene: 9. The CDR3 is made up of 15 amino acids. The V gene's germline CDR1 is MNHNY and CDR2 SVGAGI (reference sequence).

This chain uses TRBV15 with TRBJ2-1, with 13 bases aligning to TRBD2. V shed 4 bases, J shed 9 bases, and the junction held 6 bases outside the gene matches. CDR3 length equals 15 residues. Per the germline V gene, CDR1 is LNHNV and CDR2 is YYDKDF (reference sequence). The CDR3 sequence: CATSTGTSGISEQFF. CDR3 coding DNA: TGTGCCACCAGCACCGGGACTAGCGGGATATCTGAGCAGTTCTTC.

The chain uses TRBV12-5 and TRBJ2-1; maybe TRBD2 (5 bases). The CDR3 sequence is 15 residues long. V lost 7 bases and J 5 bases, leaving 18 bases between the germline ends. The germline gives CDR1 LGHNT, CDR2 FRNRAP. CDR3 protein: CASAPPGLIDNEQFF. The CDR3 DNA sequence: TGTGCTAGTGCCCCCCCGGGGTTAATTGACAATGAGCAGTTCTTC.

The rearrangement links TRBV27 to TRBJ2-1; 9 nucleotides align to TRBD2. Germline V gives CDR1 MNHEY, CDR2 SMNVEV (reference sequence). The CDR3 totals 16 residues. The V and J ends lost 2 bases and 4 bases, in that order; junction bases with no gene match: 6. The CDR3 loop reads CASSLVGTSSYNEQFF. In DNA, the CDR3 is TGTGCCAGCAGTTTAGTTGGGACTAGCAGTTACAATGAGCAGTTCTTC.

The genes are TRBV7-2 and TRBJ1-2, with 10 bases fitting TRBD1. This CDR3 is built from 15 residues. Germline-derived CDR1 and CDR2 are SGHTA and FQGNSA. The V and J ends lost 1 base and 7 bases, in that order; junction bases with no gene match: 6. This CDR3 reads CASSLGTGGVSGYTF. In DNA form, the CDR3 reads TGTGCCAGCAGCTTAGGGACAGGGGGGGTCTCTGGCTACACCTTC. Combining the CDR3 with reference TRBV7-2 and TRBJ1-2 gives the whole variable domain GAGVSQSPSNKVTEKGKDVELRCDPISGHTALYWYRQSLGQGLEFLIYFQGNSAPDKSGLPSDRFSAERTGGSVSTLTIQRTQQEDSAVYLCASSLGTGGVSGYTFGSGTRLTVV.

The rearrangement joins TRBV6-1 to TRBJ2-7; 8 bases fit TRBD2. The CDR3 consists of 13 residues. The germline gives CDR1 MNHNS, CDR2 SASEGT. J lost 6 bases, V lost 1 base, and 2 bases had no gene match. The CDR3 sequence is CASSEVGLGEQYF. The CDR3 coding sequence is TGTGCCAGCAGTGAAGTGGGACTAGGCGAGCAGTACTTC.

The V and J genes are TRBV18 and TRBJ2-7, with a weak D call TRBD2 (5 bases). The length of the CDR3 is 13 residues. Germline CDR1 reads KGHSH; CDR2 reads LQKENI. With 5 bases removed from V and 0 bases from J, the gap between germline ends came to 8 bases. The CDR3 loop reads CASSKGLSYEQYF. In DNA form, the CDR3 reads TGTGCCAGCTCAAAAGGACTCTCCTACGAGCAGTACTTC.

The chain couples TRBV19 to TRBJ1-3; D is ambiguous. Germline-derived CDR1 and CDR2 are LNHDA and SQIVND (reference sequence). The CDR3 runs 14 residues. V lost 9 bases, J lost 0 bases, and 12 bases lay in between. The CDR3 DNA reads TGTGCCAGCGGACTGATGAGCTCTGGAAACACCATATATTTT. It is translated as CASGLMSSGNTIYF.

This clone was seen only once. V usage is TRBV19 and J usage is TRBJ2-7; TRBD1 is a possible D gene (5 bases). CDR3 length: 20 residues. V lost 4 bases to trimming and J lost 8 bases, with 36 bases between them. Germline V lookup: CDR1 LNHDA, CDR2 SQIVND (reference sequence). The CDR3 protein is CASSKEGQSYYEQLITQQYF. As DNA, the CDR3 is TGTGCCAGTAGTAAGGAAGGACAAAGCTACTACGAGCAGTTAATTACCCAGCAGTACTTC. Together with reference TRBV19 and TRBJ2-7, the CDR3 gives the full variable domain: DGGITQSPKYLFRKEGQNVTLSCEQNLNHDAMYWYRQDPGQGLRLIYYSQIVNDFQKGDIAEGYSVSREKKESFPLTVTSAQKNPTAFYLCASSKEGQSYYEQLITQQYFGPGTRLTVT.

V gene TRBV9 combines with J gene TRBJ1-1; the match to TRBD1 covers 8 bases. J gave up 0 bases and V 0 bases, and 10 bases lay outside the gene matches. This CDR3 has 18 amino acids. Germline V gives CDR1 SGDLS, CDR2 YYNGEE. The CDR3 DNA is TGTGCCAGCAGCGTAGGTCAGGGGGCGAGTAAAATGAACACTGAAGCTTTCTTT. As protein: CASSVGQGASKMNTEAFF.

The J gene is TRBJ2-1, the V gene TRBV18; TRBD1 might be the D (6 bases). Germline-derived CDR1 and CDR2 are KGHSH and LQKENI. The V end was cut by 3 bases, the J end by 9 bases, with 18 bases between. The CDR3 is made up of 15 amino acids. CDR3 in amino acids: CASSPRVSAGAEQFF. In DNA form, the CDR3 reads TGTGCCAGCTCACCCAGGGTATCGGCAGGGGCTGAGCAGTTCTTC.

The chain links TRBV6-5 to TRBJ2-2; TRBD2 agrees at 11 bases. In germline, CDR1 is MNHEY, CDR2 SVGAGI. This CDR3 spans 15 amino acids. V lost 7 bases to trimming and J lost 6 bases; unmatched junction nucleotides: 7. DNA for the CDR3: TGTGCCAGCAAGTATAGCGGGGGGGACGCCGGGGAGCTGTTTTTT. Residues: CASKYSGGDAGELFF.

This clone was picked up a small number of times. The chain carries TRBV7-9 and TRBJ2-2; D gene unclear. Trimming removed 6 bases at V and 6 bases at J, with 11 bases between. Germline CDR1 reads SEHNR; CDR2 reads FQNEAQ (reference sequence). The CDR3 has 13 amino acids. The CDR3, as DNA: TGTGCCAGCAGACCCGACATTCCCGGGGAGCTGTTTTTT. It is translated as CASRPDIPGELFF.